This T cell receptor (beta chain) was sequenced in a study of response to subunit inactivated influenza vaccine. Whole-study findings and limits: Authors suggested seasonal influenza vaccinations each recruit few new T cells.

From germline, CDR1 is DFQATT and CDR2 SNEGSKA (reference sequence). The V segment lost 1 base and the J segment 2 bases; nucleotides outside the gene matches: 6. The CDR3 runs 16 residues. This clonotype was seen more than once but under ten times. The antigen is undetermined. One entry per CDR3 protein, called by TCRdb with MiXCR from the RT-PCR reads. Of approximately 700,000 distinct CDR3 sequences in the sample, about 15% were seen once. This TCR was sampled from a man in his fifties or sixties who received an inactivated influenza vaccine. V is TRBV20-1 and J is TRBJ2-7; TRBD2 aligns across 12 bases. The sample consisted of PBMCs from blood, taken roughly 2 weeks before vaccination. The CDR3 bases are TGCAGTGCTAGAGGACTAGCGGGAGTAATACCCTACGAGCAGTACTTC. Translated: CSARGLAGVIPYEQYF.